This T cell receptor beta chain was identified in a study of breast tumors, draining lymph nodes, adjacent tissues. The J segment lost 5 bases and the V segment lost 5 bases, leaving 6 bases of the junction unmatched. Germline CDR1 and CDR2: DFQATT and SNEGSKA (reference sequence). This CDR3 comprises 15 residues. Breast cancer patients provided tissue from their axillary draining lymph nodes. In TCRdb, the multiplex PCR reads were re-called with MiXCR into one record per CDR3 protein. The data contain around 130,000 distinct CDR3 sequences, over 20% of them singletons. General observations from the study: Data only fit, rather than demonstrated, lymph node origin of most tumor T cells. Compared with lymph nodes, tumors were less diverse; compared with nontumor tissue, more. Findings are consistent with lymph node origin and intratumoral expansion of most tumor T cells. Luminal-like breast cancer showed significantly greater tumor-nontumor repertoire similarity than basal-like breast cancer did.

This clonotype was seen many times. Its antigen is as yet unknown. The rearrangement uses TRBV20-1 and TRBJ2-1, with 13 bases fitting TRBD2. This TCR was recovered from a female donor with breast cancer. Some clones in this sample may be carry-over from other donors' samples. The specimen was axillary lymph node tissue. DNA of the CDR3: TGCAGTGCTCAAACGGGACTAGCGGGAAACAATGAGCAGTTCTTC. This sequence encodes CSAQTGLAGNNEQFF.